This is a list of T cell receptor beta chains from one sample in a study of blood T cells in healthy people across ages. TCRdb called the 5' RACE reads again in MiXCR, with one record for every CDR3 protein. Found here are around 970,000 distinct CDR3 sequences, roughly 47% of them singletons; the top ten hold 20% to 25%. Sequencing was performed on blood. The source of these receptors is a woman aged 55-75 years in good health. The CDR3 runs from the conserved cysteine through the conserved F or W. The D gene is left open where the match is weak. Clone size is not always given. Where it is, it says once, few, many or a class for expanded clones.

cdr3_aa cdr3_nt clone_size j_call d_call v_call
CASSLVLTREVDEKLFF TGTGCCAGCAGCTTAGTCTTGACCCGGGAGGTTGATGAAAAACTGTTTTTT NA TRBJ1-4 NA TRBV7-9
CSALPGLARLNEQFF TGCAGTGCCCTCCCCGGACTAGCGCGTCTGAATGAGCAGTTCTTC NA TRBJ2-1 TRBD2 TRBV20-1
CASSLDITPNTEAFF TGTGCCAGCAGCTTAGATATCACACCGAACACTGAAGCTTTCTTT NA TRBJ1-1 NA TRBV11-2
CASSYTLASAYEQYF TGTGCCAGCAGTTACACCCTAGCGTCCGCCTACGAGCAGTACTTC few TRBJ2-7 NA TRBV6-5
CASSSPLIPTGLLYNEQFF TGTGCCAGCTCATCACCTCTTATTCCGACAGGGCTTCTCTACAATGAGCAGTTCTTC NA TRBJ2-1 TRBD1 TRBV18
CASSFTRTSGSYEQYF TGTGCCAGCAGCTTTACGAGGACTAGCGGGAGCTACGAGCAGTACTTC NA TRBJ2-7 TRBD2 TRBV5-6
CASSFSGTDNEQFF TGTGCCAGCAGCTTTTCCGGGACTGACAATGAGCAGTTCTTC NA TRBJ2-1 NA TRBV7-7
CASSAAGTGVSPLHF TGTGCTAGCAGCGCCGCAGGGACAGGGGTTTCACCCCTCCACTTT NA TRBJ1-6 TRBD1 TRBV9
CASSPPRGQGTNTEAFF TGTGCCAGCAGCCCCCCTCGGGGTCAGGGGACGAACACTGAAGCTTTCTTT few TRBJ1-1 NA TRBV7-9
CASRPRGGGGVGANVLTF TGTGCCAGCAGACCTCGAGGAGGGGGTGGAGTTGGGGCCAACGTCCTGACTTTC NA TRBJ2-6 NA TRBV12-3/TRBV12-4
CAWSRQDAEAFF TGTGCCTGGAGCAGACAGGACGCTGAAGCTTTCTTT NA TRBJ1-1 NA TRBV30
CASCDRTYEQYF TGTGCCAGCTGTGACAGAACCTACGAGCAGTACTTC few TRBJ2-7 NA TRBV28
CASRRSSYGYTF TGTGCCAGCAGGCGAAGTTCCTATGGCTACACCTTC NA TRBJ1-2 NA TRBV12-3/TRBV12-4
CASNYGTGEYGEQFF TGTGCCAGCAACTACGGCACGGGAGAGTATGGTGAGCAGTTCTTC NA TRBJ2-1 NA TRBV11-3
CSAPKGLWASGSYEQYF TGCAGTGCACCGAAGGGACTGTGGGCTAGCGGCTCCTACGAGCAGTACTTC NA TRBJ2-7 TRBD2 TRBV20-1
CSAGTSGKRAEQFF TGCAGTGCTGGGACTAGCGGCAAGAGGGCTGAGCAGTTCTTC NA TRBJ2-1 TRBD2 TRBV20-1
CATSRDEPGLTWVYEQYF TGTGCCACCAGCAGAGATGAACCGGGACTTACGTGGGTCTACGAGCAGTACTTC few TRBJ2-7 NA TRBV15
CASSFLGAETQYF TGTGCCAGCAGTTTTTTAGGGGCAGAGACCCAGTACTTC NA TRBJ2-5 NA TRBV12-3/TRBV12-4
CASSLTDTGELFF TGTGCCAGCAGCCTAACGGACACCGGGGAGCTGTTTTTT few TRBJ2-2 NA TRBV7-9
CSVVEIAKNIQYF TGCAGTGTTGTAGAAATAGCCAAAAACATTCAGTACTTC NA TRBJ2-4 NA TRBV20-1
CASSATPGLAGGETQYF TGTGCCAGCAGCGCTACCCCGGGACTAGCGGGAGGAGAGACCCAGTACTTC NA TRBJ2-5 TRBD2 TRBV9
CASSKSGAGGSWPQHF TGTGCCAGCAGTAAATCCGGAGCAGGGGGCTCCTGGCCCCAGCATTTT NA TRBJ1-5 TRBD1 TRBV28
CASSTPPGLLAELAGGRNEQFF TGTGCCAGCAGCACCCCCCCAGGTCTTCTCGCGGAACTAGCGGGAGGCAGGAATGAGCAGTTCTTC NA TRBJ2-1 TRBD2 TRBV11-2
CASSLTSFDSGRPREQFF TGTGCCAGCAGCCTGACGAGCTTTGATAGCGGGAGGCCCCGGGAGCAGTTCTTC few TRBJ2-1 TRBD2 TRBV3-1
CASSPPTGTDTQYF TGTGCCAGCAGTCCTCCCACGGGAACAGATACGCAGTATTTT few TRBJ2-3 NA TRBV28
CASTRYGSYDYTF TGTGCCAGCACTAGATATGGGTCGTATGACTACACCTTC NA TRBJ1-2 NA TRBV25-1
CASSQESGSYNEQFF TGCGCCAGCAGCCAAGAATCGGGCAGCTACAATGAGCAGTTCTTC few TRBJ2-1 NA TRBV4-3
CASSQQRTPSPLHF TGTGCCAGCAGCCAACAGAGGACACCATCACCCCTCCACTTT NA TRBJ1-6 NA TRBV3-1
CASSPPGHSEPHTDTQYF TGTGCCAGCTCACCGCCGGGACATTCCGAACCCCACACAGATACGCAGTATTTT NA TRBJ2-3 NA TRBV18
CAISESGDRGKNTEAFF TGTGCCATCAGTGAGTCGGGGGACAGGGGGAAGAACACTGAAGCTTTCTTT NA TRBJ1-1 TRBD1 TRBV10-3
CASSRATGFYNEQFF TGTGCCAGCAGCCGTGCTACAGGGTTCTACAATGAGCAGTTCTTC NA TRBJ2-1 NA TRBV6-5
CSARDGTSGHTDTQYF TGCAGTGCTAGAGATGGGACTAGCGGACACACAGATACGCAGTATTTT NA TRBJ2-3 TRBD2 TRBV20-1
CASKGTYTGELFF TGTGCCAGCAAAGGGACCTATACCGGGGAGCTGTTTTTT NA TRBJ2-2 NA TRBV12-3/TRBV12-4
CAWSKGEYEQYF TGTGCCTGGTCCAAGGGGGAGTACGAGCAGTACTTC NA TRBJ2-7 NA TRBV30
CSASGLAGGRGETQYF TGCAGTGCCAGCGGACTAGCGGGAGGACGGGGGGAGACCCAGTACTTC NA TRBJ2-5 TRBD2 TRBV20-1